Here is one T cell receptor (beta chain) with its context. This clonotype was recorded at least ten times. This receptor's antigen is unknown. Nothing much larger sits one base from this clone, and base qualities are not available. The data were obtained in a study of blood T cells in healthy people across ages (dated by TCRdb to about 2015). About the study as a whole: Template switching captured roughly one uniquely barcoded TCR beta cDNA molecule per two T cells in model experiments. The study measured age-related changes in TCR beta repertoire diversity using deep sequencing normalized with unique cDNA molecular identifiers. Donors were grouped into four age groups: young (average approximately 15 years), middle-aged (39), aged (roughly 67) and long-lived (approximately 81). Two additional independent replicas of 1 million unique cDNA reads from the same blood draw were analyzed for two donors (one aged 18 to 30 and one aged 80 or older). To avoid experimental bias, donors of different ages were distributed randomly across sequencing lanes.

Relative to germline, V is missing 3 bases and J is missing 8 bases, with 1 base of the junction outside any gene match. The CDR3, cysteine through phenylalanine, is 12 amino acids long. This entry keeps only the CDR3 DNA: 36 bases, framed from base 1. The roughly 39 donors, aged about 6 to 100 years, were systemically healthy Caucasian individuals from Russia. Around 9.7 milliliters of peripheral blood were collected from each donor into EDTA-treated Vacutainer tubes. Ficoll-Paque density-gradient centrifugation was used to isolate PBMCs, with at least 7 million obtained per sample. Total RNA, at least 6 micrograms per sample, was extracted from PBMCs with Trizol reagent. The percentages of naive CD45RAhigh/CD27high T cells were determined by flow cytometry on a PBMC aliquot from every donor. Library method: 5' RACE. TCRdb records Illumina HiSeq 2500 as the sequencer. A second 7 to 11 cycle PCR used a sample-barcoded 5' primer and a J-beta primer mix. Each TCR beta cDNA molecule received a unique molecular identifier from a template-switch 5' adaptor carrying 12 random nucleotides. Each sample yielded at least 3 million CDR3-containing paired-end reads. All of the RNA was converted into first-strand cDNA using the Mint cDNA synthesis kit, with a TRBC-specific oligonucleotide serving as the primer. Following uracil-DNA glycosylase treatment, a first 18-cycle PCR with universal primers M1SS and BC2_uni_R was performed on all cDNA. As for the original processing: Normalization of each sample was performed by random selection of 1 million high-quality reads, each carrying a distinct molecular identifier. Reads with shared molecular identifiers were discarded instead of being binned into consensus sequences. MiTCR, run with a Q25 quality threshold and the strictest error-elimination algorithm, handled CDR3 identification, clonotype clustering and error correction. A nonparametric unseen species model using Euler transformation provided a lower-bound estimate of total TCR beta diversity. Clones were called with MiXCR by TCRdb after fastp trimmed the public reads at Q25, and only in-frame beta chains were retained. Duplicate CDR3 protein sequences are folded into a single record with the most common DNA and genes. The V and J calls come from TCRdb's annotation, not from the publication. The sample profile shows about 630,000 distinct CDR3 sequences; approximately 21% of them were found once. The ten top clones hold under 4% of the sample.

Study-wide conclusions, independent of this receptor: Observed TCR beta diversity correlated strongly with the percentage of naive T cells measured by flow cytometry. Because the CMV infection status of the donors was unknown, age-related changes in expanded clonotypes may potentially have been confounded. Conclusive comparison of naive and antigen-experienced compartments was prevented by the profiling of bulk unsorted PBMCs. Compared with the aged group, more naive CD4+ T cells, fewer expanded clones and increased TCR diversity were shown by the long-lived group, suggesting age selection. Observed TCR beta diversity per million T cells fell roughly linearly with age, and a significant reduction was already apparent by age around 39. Estimates of total diversity based on one million sequenced T cells were regarded as lower bounds and as underestimates.

The clonotype originates from a man between 65 and 80 years old in good health. Sequencing was carried out using blood. This chain joins TRBV12-3 or TRBV12-4 to TRBJ2-4, with 7 middle bases fitting TRBD2. Read as DNA, the sequence is TGTGCCAGCAGTTTGCTAGCGGACATTCAGTACTTC. Its translation is CASSLLADIQYF.